A single sample is the source of the 4 T cell receptor beta chains below, sequenced in a study of control samples from healthy donors and cancer patients (dated by TCRdb to 2018 to 2021). Library preparation employed the immunoSEQ multiplex PCR assay. TCRdb stores this immuneACCESS table with in-frame sequences only. Part of the clones is absent; in the studies checked, under half of the shortfall reflects unresolved V genes, and no reason is known for the rest. The sample table shows more than 100,000 clones, and roughly 90% are seen once. 6% to 9.5% of the sample lies in the top ten. The sample consisted of PBMCs. The receptors were sampled from a man in his forties or fifties with head and neck cancer.

The genes are TRBV25-1 and TRBJ2-3; the match to TRBD1 covers 11 bases. Per the germline V gene, CDR1 is MGHDK and CDR2 is SYGVNS. With V trimmed by 5 bases and J by 6 bases, 7 bases remained unmatched. This CDR3 comprises 15 residues. CDR3 region: CASSIRDRGYDTQYF. The CDR3 DNA sequence: TGTGCCAGCAGTATACGGGACAGGGGGTATGATACGCAGTATTTT.

The gene calls are TRBV7-2 and TRBJ2-1, with 7 bases matching TRBD1. The V gene end was trimmed by 5 bases and the J gene end by 3 bases; junction bases not matched to a gene: 10. The germline CDR1 and CDR2 sequences are SGHTA and FQGNSA. This CDR3 comprises 16 residues. CDR3 nucleotide sequence: TGTGCCAGCAGCACCACAGGGGAGACCGGCTACAATGAGCAGTTCTTC. It translates to CASSTTGETGYNEQFF.

The CDR3 DNA reads TGTGCCAGCAGTTTGTGGCAGGGTAGCTCGACCTTC. The encoded protein is CASSLWQGSSTF. This chain connects TRBV11-1 to TRBJ1-2; weak D call: TRBD1 (5 bases). Germline assignment: CDR1 SGHAT and CDR2 FQDESV (reference sequence). V shed 6 bases and J shed 14 bases, with 19 bases lying between them. CDR3 length: 12 amino acids.

The CDR3 sequence: CASSPSRDSYYGYTF. In DNA, the CDR3 is TGTGCCAGCAGCCCCTCCCGGGACAGTTACTATGGCTACACCTTC. The rearrangement joins TRBV7-2 to TRBJ1-2; TRBD1 agrees at 7 bases. The length of the CDR3 is 15 residues. Germline values: CDR1 SGHTA, CDR2 FQGNSA. V lost 5 bases and J lost 3; bases outside the gene matches: 9.